This TCR beta chain was sequenced for a study of blood T cell repertoires in COVID-19. Background on the study: Some COVID-19 samples were acute and others convalescent; all came from the United States, Italy and Spain.

Looked up from germline, CDR1 is SGHTS and CDR2 is YDEGEE. CDR3 length: 15 residues. Between the trimmed V and J ends, which lost 1 base and 3 bases, there was a span of 14 bases. Per the study methods: Counts of nucleated cells, estimated from reference gene primer amplification, were obtained. The assay was immunoSEQ multiplex PCR, and TCRdb's table has in-frame clones only and misses some. V and J calls and clone size are copied from that table; D and trimming were computed from the DNA. The sample shows some 200,000 clones, around four fifths of them seen only once. This clone was detected once. The source material was peripheral blood. V usage is TRBV5-8 and J usage is TRBJ2-7, with a tentative D call TRBD1 (5 bases). The sequence was collected from a middle-aged woman with acute or convalescent COVID-19. CDR3 protein: CASSLHTGTVYEQYF. CDR3 coding DNA: TGTGCCAGCAGCTTGCATACAGGTACAGTCTACGAGCAGTACTTC.